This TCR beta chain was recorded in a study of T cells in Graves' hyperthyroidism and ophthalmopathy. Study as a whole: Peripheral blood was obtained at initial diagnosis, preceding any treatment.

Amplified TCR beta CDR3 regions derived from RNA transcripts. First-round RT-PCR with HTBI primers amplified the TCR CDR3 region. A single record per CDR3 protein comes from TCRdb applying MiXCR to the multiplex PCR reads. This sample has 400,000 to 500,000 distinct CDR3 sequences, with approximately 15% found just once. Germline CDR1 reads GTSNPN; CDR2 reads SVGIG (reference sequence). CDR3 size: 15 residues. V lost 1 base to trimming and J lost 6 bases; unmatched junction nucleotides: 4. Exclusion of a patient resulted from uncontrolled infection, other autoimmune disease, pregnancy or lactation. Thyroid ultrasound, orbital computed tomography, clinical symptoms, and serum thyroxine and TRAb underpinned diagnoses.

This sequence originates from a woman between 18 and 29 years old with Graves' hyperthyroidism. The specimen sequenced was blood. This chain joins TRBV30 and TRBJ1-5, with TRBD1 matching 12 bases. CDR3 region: CAWSEGQGARQPQHF. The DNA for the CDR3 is TGTGCCTGGAGTGAGGGACAGGGGGCGCGTCAGCCCCAGCATTTT.